This TCR beta chain was identified during a study of T cell responses to AZD1222 COVID-19 vaccine. Study-level points and caveats: Spike as a whole was targeted by vaccine-associated CD4 TCRs, dominant at 160-218 and 743-854.

The table came from immunoSEQ multiplex PCR; TCRdb's copy has only in-frame clones and leaves some out. The sample yields 120,000 to 150,000 clones, about 86% seen once. A remark on this clone: Its antigen is as yet unknown.

This TCR was recovered from an adult in good health. The sequences come from peripheral blood, collected on day 0 of AZD1222 vaccination.

The chain's CDR3 is CASRGGLTEAFF. For the CDR3, the DNA is TGTGCCAGTAGGGGGGGGCTTACTGAAGCTTTCTTT. This chain joins TRBV6-5 and TRBJ1-1, with D possibly being TRBD1 (6 bases). The CDR3 totals 12 residues. Germline assignment: CDR1 MNHEY and CDR2 SVGAGI. Trimming pared 9 bases from V and 5 bases from J, leaving 13 bases between.